This TCR beta chain was observed in a study of T cell responses to AZD1222 COVID-19 vaccine. Study-wide background: Second doses at about 4 or about 12 weeks were pooled.

The count of this clone is one. Its target is not known. Per the germline V gene, CDR1 is SGHAT and CDR2 is FQNNGV. V was cut by 2 bases and J by 5 bases, with 13 bases left in between. The CDR3 runs to 14 residues. Clones were sequenced by immunoSEQ multiplex PCR, and TCRdb holds only the in-frame ones, with some missing. Seen here are some 180,000 clones, approximately 86% observed once, and the top ten hold less than 0.55%. Study-wide points: CD4 TCRs covered the whole spike, strongest at regions 160-218 and 743-854. The donor cohort was predominantly white British with a female majority, and clonal diversity may have been underestimated.

The receptor was isolated from an adult in good health. The material was peripheral blood, obtained on day 0 of AZD1222 vaccination. The gene calls are TRBV11-2 and TRBJ2-7; D tentatively reads TRBD1 or TRBD2 (5 bases each). The CDR3 DNA sequence: TGTGCCAGCAGCTTACCTGGGACGGTACACGAGCAGTACTTC. Its protein is CASSLPGTVHEQYF.